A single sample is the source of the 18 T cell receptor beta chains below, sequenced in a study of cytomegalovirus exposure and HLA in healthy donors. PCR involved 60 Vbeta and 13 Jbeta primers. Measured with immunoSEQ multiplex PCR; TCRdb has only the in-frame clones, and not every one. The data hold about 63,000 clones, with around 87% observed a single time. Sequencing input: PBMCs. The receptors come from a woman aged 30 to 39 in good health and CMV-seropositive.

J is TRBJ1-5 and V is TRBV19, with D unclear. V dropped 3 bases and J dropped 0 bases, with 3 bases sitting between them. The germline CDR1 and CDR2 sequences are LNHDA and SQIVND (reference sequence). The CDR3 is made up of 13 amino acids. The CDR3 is CASSISSNQPQHF. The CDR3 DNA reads TGTGCCAGTAGTATCAGTAGCAATCAGCCCCAGCATTTT.

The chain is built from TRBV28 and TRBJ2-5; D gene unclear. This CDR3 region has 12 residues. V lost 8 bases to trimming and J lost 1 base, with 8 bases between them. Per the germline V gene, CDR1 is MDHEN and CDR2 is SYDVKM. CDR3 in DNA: TGTGCCAGCGGCTTAAGCCAAGAGACCCAGTACTTC. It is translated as CASGLSQETQYF.

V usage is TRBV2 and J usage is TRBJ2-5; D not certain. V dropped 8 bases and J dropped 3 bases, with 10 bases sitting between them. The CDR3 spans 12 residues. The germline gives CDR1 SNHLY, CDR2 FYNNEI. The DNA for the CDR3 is TGTGCCAGCGAGGAACGGGAAGAGACCCAGTACTTC. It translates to CASEEREETQYF.

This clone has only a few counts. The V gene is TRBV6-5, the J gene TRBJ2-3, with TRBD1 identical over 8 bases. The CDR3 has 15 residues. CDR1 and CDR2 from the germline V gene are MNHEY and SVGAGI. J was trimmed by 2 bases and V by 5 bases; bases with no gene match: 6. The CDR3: CASSNRDRLTDTQYF. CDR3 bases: TGTGCCAGCAGTAACCGGGACAGGCTCACAGATACGCAGTATTTT.

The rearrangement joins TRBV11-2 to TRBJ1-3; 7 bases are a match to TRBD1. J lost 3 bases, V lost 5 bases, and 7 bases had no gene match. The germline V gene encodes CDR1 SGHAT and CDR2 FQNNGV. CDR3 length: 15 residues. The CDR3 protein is CASSPSHRGGNTIYF. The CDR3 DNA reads TGTGCCAGCAGCCCCTCCCACAGGGGTGGAAACACCATATATTTT.

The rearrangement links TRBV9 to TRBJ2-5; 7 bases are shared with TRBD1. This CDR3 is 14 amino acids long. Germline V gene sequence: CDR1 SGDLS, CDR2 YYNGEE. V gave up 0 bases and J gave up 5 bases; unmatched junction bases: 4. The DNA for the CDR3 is TGTGCCAGCAGCGTAGCTGAGGGGGCCGAGACCCAGTACTTC. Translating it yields CASSVAEGAETQYF. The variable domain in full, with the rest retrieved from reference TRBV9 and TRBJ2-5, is DSGVTQTPKHLITATGQRVTLRCSPRSGDLSVYWYQQSLDQGLQFLIQYYNGEERAKGNILERFSAQQFPDLHSELNLSSLELGDSALYFCASSVAEGAETQYFGPGTRLLVL.

The CDR3 region has the DNA TGTGCCAGTAGACGGGGGGACGTGAACACTGAAGCTTTCTTT. Protein: CASRRGDVNTEAFF. The V and J genes are TRBV19 and TRBJ1-1; weak D call: TRBD1 (5 bases). Trimming took off 6 bases at V and 0 bases at J, with 11 bases between the two ends. The CDR3 totals 14 residues. Germline-derived CDR1 and CDR2 are LNHDA and SQIVND (reference sequence).

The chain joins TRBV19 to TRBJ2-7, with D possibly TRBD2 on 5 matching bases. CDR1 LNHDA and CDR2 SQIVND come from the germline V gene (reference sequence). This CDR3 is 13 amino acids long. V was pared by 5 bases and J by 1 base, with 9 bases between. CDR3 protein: CASSVRGSYEQYF. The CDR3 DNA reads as TGTGCCAGTAGTGTTCGAGGGTCCTACGAGCAGTACTTC.

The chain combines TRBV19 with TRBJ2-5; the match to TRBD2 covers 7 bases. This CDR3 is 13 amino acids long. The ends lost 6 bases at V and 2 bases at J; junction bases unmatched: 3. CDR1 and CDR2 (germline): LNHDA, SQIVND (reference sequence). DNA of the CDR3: TGTGCCAGTAGGCCTAGCGGACAAGAGACCCAGTACTTC. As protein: CASRPSGQETQYF. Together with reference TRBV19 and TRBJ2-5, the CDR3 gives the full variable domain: DGGITQSPKYLFRKEGQNVTLSCEQNLNHDAMYWYRQDPGQGLRLIYYSQIVNDFQKGDIAEGYSVSREKKESFPLTVTSAQKNPTAFYLCASRPSGQETQYFGPGTRLLVL.

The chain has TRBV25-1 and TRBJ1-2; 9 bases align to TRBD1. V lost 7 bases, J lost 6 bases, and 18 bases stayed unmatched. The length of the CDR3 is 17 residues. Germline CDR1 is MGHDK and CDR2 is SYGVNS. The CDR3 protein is CASTPGPGTGWFDGYTF. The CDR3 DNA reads TGTGCCAGCACCCCGGGCCCCGGGACAGGGTGGTTCGATGGCTACACCTTC.

Written as DNA, the CDR3 is TGTGCCAGCAGTTTCCCGACAGGGGGTCCGCATTTT. It encodes CASSFPTGGPHF. This sequence joins TRBV28 and TRBJ1-5, with 9 bases aligning to TRBD1. V gave up 3 bases and J gave up 15 bases; unmatched junction bases: 6. Looked up from germline, CDR1 is MDHEN and CDR2 is SYDVKM. This CDR3 comprises 12 residues.

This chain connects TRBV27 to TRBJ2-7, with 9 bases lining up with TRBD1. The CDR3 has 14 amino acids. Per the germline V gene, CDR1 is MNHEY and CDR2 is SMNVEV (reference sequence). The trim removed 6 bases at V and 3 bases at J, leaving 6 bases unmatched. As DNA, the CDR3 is TGTGCCAGCAGCCTACCGGGACAGGGCTACGAGCAGTACTTC. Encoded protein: CASSLPGQGYEQYF.

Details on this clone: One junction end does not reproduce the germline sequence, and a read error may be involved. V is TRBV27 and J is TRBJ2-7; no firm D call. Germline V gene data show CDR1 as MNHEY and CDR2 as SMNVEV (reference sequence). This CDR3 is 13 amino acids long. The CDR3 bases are TGTGCCGGCAGTTTATCGAGGCAATACGAGCAGTACTTC. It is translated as CAGSLSRQYEQYF.

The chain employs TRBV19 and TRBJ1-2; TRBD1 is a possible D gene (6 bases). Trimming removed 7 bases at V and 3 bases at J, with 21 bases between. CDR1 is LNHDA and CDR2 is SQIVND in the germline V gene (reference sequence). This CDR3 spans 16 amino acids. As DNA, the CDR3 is TGTGCCAGTACCTTCGGAAAAACAGGGCACTACTATGGCTACACCTTC. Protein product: CASTFGKTGHYYGYTF.

The CDR3 region is CASSLDLGSGTYNEQFF. Written as DNA, the CDR3 is TGTGCCAGCAGCTTAGATTTGGGTAGCGGGACCTACAATGAGCAGTTCTTC. The chain has TRBV7-3 and TRBJ2-1, with 8 bases fitting TRBD2. CDR1 and CDR2 (germline): SGHTA, FQGTGA. J gave up 2 bases and V 2 bases, and 8 bases lay outside the gene matches. The CDR3 consists of 17 residues. Full variable domain (remainder filled in from reference TRBV7-3 and TRBJ2-1): GAGVSQTPSNKVTEKGKYVELRCDPISGHTALYWYRQSLGQGPEFLIYFQGTGAADDSGLPNDRFFAVRPEGSVSTLKIQRTERGDSAVYLCASSLDLGSGTYNEQFFGPGTRLTVL.

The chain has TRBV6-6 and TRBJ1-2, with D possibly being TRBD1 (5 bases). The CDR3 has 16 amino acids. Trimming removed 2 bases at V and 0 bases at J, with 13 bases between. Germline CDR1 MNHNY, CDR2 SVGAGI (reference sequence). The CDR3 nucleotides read TGTGCCAGCAGTTACGACGCAGGGCTGCCTAACTATGGCTACACCTTC. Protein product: CASSYDAGLPNYGYTF.

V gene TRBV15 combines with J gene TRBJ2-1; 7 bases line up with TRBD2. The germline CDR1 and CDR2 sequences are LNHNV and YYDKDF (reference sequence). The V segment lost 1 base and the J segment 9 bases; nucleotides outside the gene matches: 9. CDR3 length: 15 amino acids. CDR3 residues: CATSRVAAGVGEQFF. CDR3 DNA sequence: TGTGCCACCAGCAGAGTGGCCGCGGGAGTAGGTGAGCAGTTCTTC.

The CDR3 nucleotides read TGTGCCAGCAGCTTAGAGGGCAGGGGGCCTTCCCAAGAGACCCAGTACTTC. Residues: CASSLEGRGPSQETQYF. This chain connects TRBV7-8 to TRBJ2-5, with TRBD1 matching over 8 bases. CDR3 length: 17 amino acids. J was trimmed by 1 base and V by 1 base; bases with no gene match: 8. Per the germline V gene, CDR1 is SGHVS and CDR2 is FQNEAQ. Supplemented by reference TRBV7-8 and TRBJ2-5, the full variable domain reads GAGVSQSPRYKVAKRGQDVALRCDPISGHVSLFWYQQALGQGPEFLTYFQNEAQLDKSGLPSDRFFAERPEGSVSTLKIQRTQQEDSAVYLCASSLEGRGPSQETQYFGPGTRLLVL.